The clone carrying this T cell receptor (beta chain) appeared a few times. As yet, its antigen is unknown. This sample was included in a study of identical twins. Findings and limits, study-wide: For out-of-frame alpha sequences shared by twins, low generation probability was in excess.

Each CDR3 protein gets one entry after TCRdb re-called the 5' RACE reads with MiXCR. Among under 250,000 distinct CDR3 sequences, roughly 13% were seen once, and the ten largest hold roughly 4.2%. Trimming pared 2 bases from V and 5 bases from J, leaving 7 bases between. CDR1 MNHEY and CDR2 SMNVEV come from the germline V gene (reference sequence). This CDR3 has 13 residues. The same data also contributed to another study, on yellow fever vaccine responses in identical twins.

V usage is TRBV27 and J usage is TRBJ2-1; D gene uncertain. This TCR derives from a woman aged 18-35 years in good health. The sample consisted of memory (CD45RO+) T cells sorted from blood. CDR3 loop: CASSLNVDNEQFF. CDR3 DNA sequence: TGTGCCAGCAGTTTAAATGTGGACAATGAGCAGTTCTTC.